This T cell receptor (beta chain) originates from a study of control samples from healthy donors and cancer patients. TCRdb's table, derived via immunoSEQ multiplex PCR, lists solely in-frame clones and lacks some. The data contain 150,000 to 180,000 clones, just under 95% of them singletons. CDR3 size: 15 residues. Trimming pared 0 bases from V and 3 bases from J, leaving 9 bases between. CDR1 and CDR2 from the germline V gene are LGHNA and YSLEER. This clonotype was sampled from a man between 35 and 55 years old in good health. The sample was blood. The chain couples TRBV4-3 to TRBJ1-5, with D tentatively TRBD1 (6 bases). CDR3 loop: CASSQDWTDNQPQHF. DNA of the CDR3: TGCGCCAGCAGCCAAGATTGGACAGACAATCAGCCCCAGCATTTT.